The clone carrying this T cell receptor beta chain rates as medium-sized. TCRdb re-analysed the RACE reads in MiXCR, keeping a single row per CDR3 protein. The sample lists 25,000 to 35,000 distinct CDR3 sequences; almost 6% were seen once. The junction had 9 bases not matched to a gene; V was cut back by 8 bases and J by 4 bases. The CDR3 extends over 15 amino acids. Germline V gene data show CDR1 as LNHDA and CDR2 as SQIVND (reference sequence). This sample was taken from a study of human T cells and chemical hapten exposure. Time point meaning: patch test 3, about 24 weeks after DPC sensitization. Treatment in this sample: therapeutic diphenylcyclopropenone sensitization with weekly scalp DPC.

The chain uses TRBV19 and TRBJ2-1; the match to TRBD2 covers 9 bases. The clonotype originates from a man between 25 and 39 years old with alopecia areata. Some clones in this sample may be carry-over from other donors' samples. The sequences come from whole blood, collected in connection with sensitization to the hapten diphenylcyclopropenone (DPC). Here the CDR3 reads CASSQTSGDYNEQFF. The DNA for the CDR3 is TGTGCCAGTTCCCAGACTAGCGGAGATTACAATGAGCAGTTCTTC. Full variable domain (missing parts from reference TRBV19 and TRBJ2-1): DGGITQSPKYLFRKEGQNVTLSCEQNLNHDAMYWYRQDPGQGLRLIYYSQIVNDFQKGDIAEGYSVSREKKESFPLTVTSAQKNPTAFYLCASSQTSGDYNEQFFGPGTRLTVL.